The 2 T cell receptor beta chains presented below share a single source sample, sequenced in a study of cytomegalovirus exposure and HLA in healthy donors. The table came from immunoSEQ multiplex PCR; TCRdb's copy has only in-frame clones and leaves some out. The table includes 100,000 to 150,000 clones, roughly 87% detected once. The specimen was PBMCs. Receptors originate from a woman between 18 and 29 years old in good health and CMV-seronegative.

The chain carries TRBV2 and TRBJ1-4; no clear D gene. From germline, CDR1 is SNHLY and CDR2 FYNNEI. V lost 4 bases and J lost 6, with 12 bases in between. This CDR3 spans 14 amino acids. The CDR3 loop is CASSVEESYEKLFF. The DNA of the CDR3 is TGTGCCAGCAGTGTAGAGGAATCTTATGAAAAACTGTTTTTT.

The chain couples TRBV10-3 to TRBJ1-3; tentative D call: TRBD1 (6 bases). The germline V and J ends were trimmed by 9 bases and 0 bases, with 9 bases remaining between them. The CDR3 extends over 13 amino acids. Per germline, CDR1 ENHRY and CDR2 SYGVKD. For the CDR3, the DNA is TGTGCCATTACAGGGAGCTCTGGAAACACCATATATTTT. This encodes CAITGSSGNTIYF.